This T cell receptor beta chain was observed in a study of T cells after yellow fever vaccination. The CDR3 sequence is 18 residues long. J was trimmed by 5 bases and V by 6 bases; bases with no gene match: 19. Germline loops: CDR1 MNHNS, CDR2 SASEGT. In making TCR cDNA, 5'RACE template switching added a universal primer site and UMIs to it. TCRdb used MiXCR to reprocess the 5' RACE reads, holding one entry per CDR3 protein. The sample includes 450,000 to 650,000 distinct CDR3 sequences, less than 25% of them seen just once. Comments on this clonotype: Its cognate antigen is unknown.

Overall study findings and caveats: Faster peaking, at day 5 versus 15, marked a secondary response that was weaker. Clonotypes appearing in both CD4 and CD8 compartments existed, and their share was small.

The specimen was PBMCs, collected less than 25 days after the first yellow fever vaccination. J is TRBJ2-5 and V is TRBV6-1; 9 positions agree with TRBD2. The sequence was collected from a man in his late teens or twenties who received the YFV17D yellow fever vaccine. The CDR3: CASRDRVAPLAGRETQYF. Here the CDR3 DNA reads TGTGCCAGCAGAGACAGGGTGGCCCCGCTAGCGGGGAGGGAGACCCAGTACTTC.